This T cell receptor (beta chain) is from a study of control samples from healthy donors and cancer patients. Generated by immunoSEQ multiplex PCR, the TCRdb table keeps only in-frame clones and is missing some. The sample consists of 350,000 to 450,000 clones, about 93% of them appearing once. The clonotype was recovered from a man in his forties with head and neck cancer. Sequencing was performed on PBMCs.

CDR3 region: CASSTGGWSGYTF. The DNA for the CDR3 is TGTGCCAGTAGTACGGGGGGCTGGTCTGGCTACACCTTC. The chain employs TRBV19 and TRBJ1-2; a possible D gene is TRBD1 (6 bases). CDR1 LNHDA and CDR2 SQIVND come from the germline V gene (reference sequence). V lost 4 bases, J lost 7 bases, and 13 bases lay in between. The CDR3 has 13 amino acids.